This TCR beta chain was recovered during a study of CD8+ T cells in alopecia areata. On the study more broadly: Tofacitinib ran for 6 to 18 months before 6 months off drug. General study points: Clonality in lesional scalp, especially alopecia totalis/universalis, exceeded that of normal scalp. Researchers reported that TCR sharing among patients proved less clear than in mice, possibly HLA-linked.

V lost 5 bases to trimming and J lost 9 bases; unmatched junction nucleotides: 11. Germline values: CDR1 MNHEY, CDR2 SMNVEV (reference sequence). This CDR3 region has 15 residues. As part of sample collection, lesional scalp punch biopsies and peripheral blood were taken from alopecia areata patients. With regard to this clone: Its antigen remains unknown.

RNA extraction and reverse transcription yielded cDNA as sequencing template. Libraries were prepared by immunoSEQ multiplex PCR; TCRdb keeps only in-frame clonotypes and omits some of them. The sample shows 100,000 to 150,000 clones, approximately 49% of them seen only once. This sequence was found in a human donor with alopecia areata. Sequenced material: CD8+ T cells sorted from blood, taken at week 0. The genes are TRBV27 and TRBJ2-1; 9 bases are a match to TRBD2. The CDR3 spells CASSGMRGGAPEQFF. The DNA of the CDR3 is TGTGCCAGCAGTGGCATGCGCGGGGGGGCCCCTGAGCAGTTCTTC.